This TCR beta chain was identified in a study of T cell responses to AZD1222 COVID-19 vaccine. Trimming at V came to 7 bases and at J to 6 bases, leaving 7 bases not matched to a gene. The CDR3 is made up of 14 amino acids. CDR1 is LNHDA and CDR2 is SQIVND in the germline V gene (reference sequence). Study observations and caveats: There were mostly white British donors and more females than males, and clonal diversity was possibly underestimated. In all cases, repertoires were sampled only after the peak T cell response.

TCRdb keeps only in-frame clones here, not all; method: immunoSEQ multiplex PCR. The repertoire holds 150,000 to 200,000 clones, with around 90% as singletons. This clone was detected a few times. The antigen is not known. The chain links TRBV19 to TRBJ2-2; 8 bases agree with TRBD1. The clonotype originates from an adult in good health. The sample here was peripheral blood, taken on day 0 of AZD1222 vaccination. For the CDR3, the DNA is TGTGCCAGTACCGACTTACAGGGGGCCGGGGAGCTGTTTTTT. It yields the protein CASTDLQGAGELFF. The variable domain in full, completed from reference TRBV19 and TRBJ2-2, reads DGGITQSPKYLFRKEGQNVTLSCEQNLNHDAMYWYRQDPGQGLRLIYYSQIVNDFQKGDIAEGYSVSREKKESFPLTVTSAQKNPTAFYLCASTDLQGAGELFFGEGSRLTVL.